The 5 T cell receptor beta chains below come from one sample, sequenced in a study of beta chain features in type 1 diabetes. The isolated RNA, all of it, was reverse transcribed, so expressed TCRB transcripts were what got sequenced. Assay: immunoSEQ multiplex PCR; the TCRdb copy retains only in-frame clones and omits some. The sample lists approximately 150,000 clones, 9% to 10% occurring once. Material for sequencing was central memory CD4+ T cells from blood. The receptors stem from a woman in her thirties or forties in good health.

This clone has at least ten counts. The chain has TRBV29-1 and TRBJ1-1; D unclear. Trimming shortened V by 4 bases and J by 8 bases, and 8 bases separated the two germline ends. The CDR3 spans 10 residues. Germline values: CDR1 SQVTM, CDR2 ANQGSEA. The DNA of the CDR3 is TGCAGCGTTGCGTCTCGGGAAGCTTTCTTT. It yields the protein CSVASREAFF.

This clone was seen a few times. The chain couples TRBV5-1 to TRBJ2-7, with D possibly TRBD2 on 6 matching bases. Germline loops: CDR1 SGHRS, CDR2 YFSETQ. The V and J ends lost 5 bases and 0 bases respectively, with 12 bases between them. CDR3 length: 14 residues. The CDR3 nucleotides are TGCGCCAGCAGTATTAGCGGAAGCTCCTACGAGCAGTACTTC. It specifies CASSISGSSYEQYF.

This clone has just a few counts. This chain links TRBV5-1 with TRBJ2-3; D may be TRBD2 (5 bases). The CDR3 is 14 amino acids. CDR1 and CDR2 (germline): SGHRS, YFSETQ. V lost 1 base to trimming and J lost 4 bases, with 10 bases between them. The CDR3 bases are TGCGCCAGCAGCTTGATGGTAGCGCCAGATACGCAGTATTTT. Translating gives CASSLMVAPDTQYF.

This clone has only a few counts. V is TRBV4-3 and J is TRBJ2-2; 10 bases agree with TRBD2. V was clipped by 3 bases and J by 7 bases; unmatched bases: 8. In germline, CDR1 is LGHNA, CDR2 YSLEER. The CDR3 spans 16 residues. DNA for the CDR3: TGCGCCAGCAGCCAGTTAGCGGGGGGCACCGGCGGGGAGCTGTTTTTT. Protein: CASSQLAGGTGGELFF.

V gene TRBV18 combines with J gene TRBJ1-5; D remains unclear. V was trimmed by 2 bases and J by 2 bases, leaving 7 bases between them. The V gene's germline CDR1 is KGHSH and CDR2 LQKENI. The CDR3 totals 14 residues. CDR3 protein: CASSPSQGNQPQHF. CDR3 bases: TGTGCCAGCTCACCAAGTCAGGGCAATCAGCCCCAGCATTTT.